This T cell receptor beta chain appears in the sequencing data of a study of sequential checkpoint blockade in melanoma. Study-wide context: Patients were randomized 1:1 to nivolumab-then-ipilimumab or ipilimumab-then-nivolumab first-line. Each arm's sequence ended with maintenance nivolumab.

Here immunoSEQ multiplex PCR was the method, and the copy in TCRdb shows in-frame clones only, minus some. The sample has about 6,100 clones, more than 50% seen once; the top ten hold around 16%. This clone was seen a few times. The treatment: randomized to nivolumab then ipilimumab (arm A) or the reverse (arm B). DNA-damaging chemotherapy had not been given to any patient beforehand. Live CD3+CD8+ CD19− CD56− cells were sorted from PBMCs. Germline CDR1 is LNHNV and CDR2 is YYDKDF (reference sequence). Trimming removed 7 bases from V and 4 bases from J, with 10 bases in between. CDR3 length: 12 amino acids.

This TCR derives from a human donor with melanoma. The starting material was CD8+ T cells sorted from blood (inferred from file names), obtained from a patient given nivolumab and ipilimumab in sequence. The V and J genes are TRBV15 and TRBJ1-1; a weak D match, TRBD1 (6 bases). DNA of the CDR3: TGTGCCACCAAGCAGGGGCCCACTGAAGCTTTCTTT. It codes for CATKQGPTEAFF.